The clone carrying this TCR beta chain was seen a few times. What it recognizes is unknown. The TCRbeta library was prepared with unique molecular identifiers. In TCRdb, the PCR reads were re-called with MiXCR into one record per CDR3 protein. The sample includes roughly 420,000 distinct CDR3 sequences, around 15% of them seen just once. The sample comes from a study of T-cell reconstitution after alpha-beta-depleted transplantation in children. Study-wide results and limits: It was newly produced T cells that mostly accounted for T-cell counts and diversity one year after transplant. Elevated TCRbeta diversity at day 60 was traced, in some patients, to surviving recipient T cells and thymic progenitors.

Germline assignment: CDR1 SEHNR and CDR2 FQNEAQ (reference sequence). Trimming removed 1 base from V and 6 bases from J; junction bases left unmatched: 9. The CDR3 contains 16 residues. The sequencing used PBMCs, mostly from graft donor cells, collected 360 days after TCRalphabeta/CD19-depleted stem cell transplant. The genes are TRBV7-9 and TRBJ2-1; 7 nucleotides align to TRBD1. The clonotype originates from a boy in the first two years of life who had a stem cell transplant for Wiskott-Aldrich syndrome, so the T cells may come from the graft donor. The CDR3 DNA reads TGTGCCAGCAGCTTAGTGGTGGGGTCAGGGGGCAATGAGCAGTTCTTC. This codes for CASSLVVGSGGNEQFF.